This T cell receptor beta chain originates from a study of CD8 T cells in ankylosing spondylitis. V shed 0 bases and J shed 4 bases, with 13 bases lying between them. This CDR3 region has 15 residues. Germline assignment: CDR1 SGHNT and CDR2 YYREEE (reference sequence). This clonotype was seen a few times. TCRdb recomputed calls from the 5' RACE reads with MiXCR, one row per CDR3 protein. Here the sample spans over 130,000 distinct CDR3 sequences, more than 40% being singletons. The specimen was synovial fluid, either unsorted or a sorted T cell fraction (not recorded which). The V gene is TRBV5-4, the J gene TRBJ1-1; D is possibly TRBD1 (5 bases). The receptor was isolated from a male donor with ankylosing spondylitis. CDR3 amino acids: CASSLAQGGFTEAFF. The CDR3 DNA follows: TGTGCCAGCAGCTTGGCCCAGGGCGGTTTCACTGAAGCTTTCTTT.